What follows describes a single T cell receptor beta chain. Its antigen is still unknown. This specimen belongs to a study of T cell responses to AZD1222 COVID-19 vaccine. Whole-study results and caveats: Only a handful of people who got AZD1222 tested seropositive at baseline. Dominant CD4 TCR responses targeted spike regions 160-218 and 743-854. Targets within unmutated variant regions were reportedly found for nearly half of spike-specific TCRs. Receipt of two AZD1222 doses was followed by a rise in Spike-specific TCR breadth and depth.

Data came from immunoSEQ multiplex PCR; TCRdb stores just in-frame clones and leaves some out. The repertoire has approximately 100,000 clones, about 92% of them found once; the top ten carry about 1.2%. The CDR3 has 14 amino acids. The germline V and J ends were trimmed by 0 bases and 3 bases, with 8 bases remaining between them. Germline assignment: CDR1 MNHEY and CDR2 SVGAGI. J is TRBJ1-1 and V is TRBV6-5; TRBD1 might be the D (5 bases). The input for sequencing was peripheral blood, taken on day 0 of AZD1222 vaccination. The sequence came from an adult in good health. The chain's CDR3 is CASSYSQGHTEAFF. The CDR3 DNA reads TGTGCCAGCAGTTACTCTCAGGGACACACTGAAGCTTTCTTT.